This T cell receptor beta chain was captured by sequencing in a study of shared clonotypes between healthy human individuals. The sample holds a few counts of this clone. Repertoires were generated with immunoSEQ multiplex PCR, while TCRdb's copy carries only in-frame clones and drops some. The table includes about 1.5 million clones, around 95% detected once. The sequencing sample was made of naive CD4+ T cells sorted from blood. Subset defined: CD45RA+ positively selected. This clonotype was obtained from a man aged 25-45 years in good health.

In DNA, the CDR3 is TGTGTGGGGACCTACCAGGGCACCACTGAAGCTTTCTTT. This sequence encodes CVGTYQGTTEAFF. V and J are TRBV7-9 and TRBJ1-1, with D perhaps matching TRBD1 (5 bases). The CDR3 covers 13 residues. Per germline, CDR1 SEHNR and CDR2 FQNEAQ (reference sequence).